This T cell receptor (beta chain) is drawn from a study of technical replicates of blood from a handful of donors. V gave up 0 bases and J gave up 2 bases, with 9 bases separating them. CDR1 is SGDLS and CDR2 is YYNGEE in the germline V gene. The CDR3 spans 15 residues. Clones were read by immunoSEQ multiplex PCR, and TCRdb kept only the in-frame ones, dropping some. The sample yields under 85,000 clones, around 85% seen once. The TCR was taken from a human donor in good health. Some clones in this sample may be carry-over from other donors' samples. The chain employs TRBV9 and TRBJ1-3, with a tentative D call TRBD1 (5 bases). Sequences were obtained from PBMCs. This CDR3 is CASSVEEGTGNTIYF. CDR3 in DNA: TGTGCCAGCAGCGTAGAGGAGGGGACTGGAAACACCATATATTTT.